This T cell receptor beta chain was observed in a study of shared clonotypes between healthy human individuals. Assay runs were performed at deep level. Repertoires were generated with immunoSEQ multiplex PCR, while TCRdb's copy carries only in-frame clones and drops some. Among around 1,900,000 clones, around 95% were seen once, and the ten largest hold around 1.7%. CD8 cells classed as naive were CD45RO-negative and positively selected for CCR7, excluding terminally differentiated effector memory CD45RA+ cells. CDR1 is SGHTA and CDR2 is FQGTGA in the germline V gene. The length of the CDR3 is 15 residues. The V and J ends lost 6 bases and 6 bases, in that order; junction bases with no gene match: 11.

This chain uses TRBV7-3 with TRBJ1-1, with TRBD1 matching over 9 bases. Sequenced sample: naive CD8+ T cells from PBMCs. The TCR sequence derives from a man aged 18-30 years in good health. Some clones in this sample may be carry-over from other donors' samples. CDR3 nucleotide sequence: TGTGCCAGCAGGGGTCCGGGACAGGGATTACCTGAAGCTTTCTTT. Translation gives CASRGPGQGLPEAFF.